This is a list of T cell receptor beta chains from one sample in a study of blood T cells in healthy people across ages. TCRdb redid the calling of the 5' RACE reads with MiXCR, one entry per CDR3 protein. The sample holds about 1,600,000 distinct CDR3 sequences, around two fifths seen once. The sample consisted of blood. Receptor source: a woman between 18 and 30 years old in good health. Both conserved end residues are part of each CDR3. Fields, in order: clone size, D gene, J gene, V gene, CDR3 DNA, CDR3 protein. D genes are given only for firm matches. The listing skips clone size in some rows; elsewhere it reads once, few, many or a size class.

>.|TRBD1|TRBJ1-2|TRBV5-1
TGCGCCAGCAGCCACGGACAGGGGGCGATTCTTGATGAGTATGGCTACACCTTC
CASSHGQGAILDEYGYTF
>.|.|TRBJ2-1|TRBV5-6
TGTGCCAGCAGCACAGGACGGAGGGACTGTAGCTACAATGAGCAGTTCTTC
CASSTGRRDCSYNEQFF
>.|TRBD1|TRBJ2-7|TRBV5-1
TGCGCCAGCAGCTTTACGGGACAGGGCTACGAGCAGTACTTC
CASSFTGQGYEQYF
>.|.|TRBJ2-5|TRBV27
TGTGCCAGCAGTTTATCGGGCAGGTTGAGCCAAGAGACCCAGTACTTC
CASSLSGRLSQETQYF
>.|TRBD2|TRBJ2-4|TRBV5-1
TGCGCCAGCACAGAGGGGACTAGCGTAAAAAACATTCAGTACTTC
CASTEGTSVKNIQYF
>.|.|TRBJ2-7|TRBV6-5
TGTGCCAGCAGTCACTTCGGGCAGGTCCCCTACGAGCAGTACTTC
CASSHFGQVPYEQYF
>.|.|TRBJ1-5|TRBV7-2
TGTGCCAGCAGCTTAGGGGAAGAGCCCCAGCATTTT
CASSLGEEPQHF
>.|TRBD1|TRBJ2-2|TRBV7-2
TGTGCCAGCAGCGCAGGGGGCAGGAGAGCCGGGGAGCTGTTTTTT
CASSAGGRRAGELFF
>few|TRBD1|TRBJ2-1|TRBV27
TGTGCCAGCAGTCCTGCGACAGGGATCCTCTACAATGAGCAGTTCTTC
CASSPATGILYNEQFF
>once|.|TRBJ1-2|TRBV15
TGTGCCACCAGCTTCGAAACAGGGTATGGCTACACCTTC
CATSFETGYGYTF
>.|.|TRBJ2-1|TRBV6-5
TGTGCCAGCAGTTACTCTGGAGGATCGTCCTACAATGAGCGGTACTTC
CASSYSGGSSYNERYF
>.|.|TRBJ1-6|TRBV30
TGTGCCTGGGGGGAACTCCCCCTCCACTTT
CAWGELPLHF
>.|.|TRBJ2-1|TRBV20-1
TGCAGTGCTGGGGACCCTGAACCCAACAATGAGCAGTTCTTC
CSAGDPEPNNEQFF
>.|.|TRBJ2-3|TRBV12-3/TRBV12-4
TGTGCCAGCAGTTTAGAGGGGGGTCCAGCAGATACGCAGTATTTT
CASSLEGGPADTQYF
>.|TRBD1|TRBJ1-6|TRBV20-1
TGCAGTGCTAGCCGGGACAGTAGGTCACCCCTCCACTTT
CSASRDSRSPLHF
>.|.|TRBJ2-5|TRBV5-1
TGCGCCAGTAAAGTAGGGACAAACCAAGAGACCCAGTGCTTC
CASKVGTNQETQCF
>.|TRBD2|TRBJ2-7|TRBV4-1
TGCGCCAGCAGCCAAGGAGCTAGCGGGTGGGGGGCCGCTAATGAGCAGTACTTC
CASSQGASGWGAANEQYF
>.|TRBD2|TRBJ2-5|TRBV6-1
TGTGCCAGCAGCGCCCAGGGACTAGCGGGAGTCGGTCGTTCCCAGTACTTC
CASSAQGLAGVGRSQYF
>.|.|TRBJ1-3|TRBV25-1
TGTGCCAGCAGTGAGACAGGCGGTGGAAACACCATATATTTT
CASSETGGGNTIYF
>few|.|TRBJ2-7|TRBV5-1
TGCGCCAGCAGCCCCGAGGGGTCGACCTACGAGCAGTACTTC
CASSPEGSTYEQYF
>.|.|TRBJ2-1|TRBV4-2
TGTGCCAGCAGCCAAGATCGGGACCCGTCCTACAATGAGCAGTACTTT
CASSQDRDPSYNEQYF